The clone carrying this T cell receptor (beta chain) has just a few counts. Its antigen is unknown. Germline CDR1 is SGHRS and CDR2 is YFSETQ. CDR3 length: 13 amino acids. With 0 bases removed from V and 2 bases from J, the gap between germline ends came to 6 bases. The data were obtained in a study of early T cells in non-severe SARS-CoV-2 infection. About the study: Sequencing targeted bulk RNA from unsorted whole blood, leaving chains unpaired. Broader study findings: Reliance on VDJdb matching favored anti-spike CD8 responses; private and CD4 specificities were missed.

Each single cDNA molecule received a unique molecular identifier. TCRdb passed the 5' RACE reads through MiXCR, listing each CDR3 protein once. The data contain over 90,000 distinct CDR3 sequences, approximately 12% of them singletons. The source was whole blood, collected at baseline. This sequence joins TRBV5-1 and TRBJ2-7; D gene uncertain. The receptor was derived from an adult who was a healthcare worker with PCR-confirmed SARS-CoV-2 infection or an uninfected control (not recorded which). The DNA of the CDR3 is TGCGCCAGCAGCTTGGACAGACCCTACGAGCAGTACTTC. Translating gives CASSLDRPYEQYF.